Listed here are 19 T cell receptor beta chains from one sample, sequenced in a study of T-cell memory formation after mild COVID-19. MiXCR, applied by TCRdb to the 5' RACE reads, yields one record per CDR3 protein. This sample has around 300,000 distinct CDR3 sequences, with 19% found just once. Sequencing was carried out using PBMCs or a T cell subset sorted from them (not recorded which). The receptors stem from a man between 18 and 35 years old who had mild COVID-19 (a few samples of this study predate the infection). Cell type and time point are not known.

This clonotype was seen more than once but under ten times. V gene TRBV19 combines with J gene TRBJ1-1; TRBD1 might be the D (6 bases). Trimming stripped 5 bases from V and 1 base from J, with 26 bases between. CDR1 and CDR2 from the germline V gene are LNHDA and SQIVND (reference sequence). This CDR3 is 19 amino acids long. CDR3 loop: CASSARGLRDNSRNTEAFF. CDR3 nucleotides: TGTGCCAGTAGTGCCCGTGGTCTACGGGACAACTCCAGGAACACTGAAGCTTTCTTT.

The chain carries TRBV5-6 and TRBJ1-6, with D maybe TRBD1 (5 bases). CDR3 length equals 14 residues. Germline V CDR1 and CDR2: SGHDT, YYEEEE. V gave up 4 bases and J gave up 9 bases, with 14 bases separating them. The CDR3 loop is CASSPQGRSSPLHF. In DNA form, the CDR3 reads TGTGCCAGCAGCCCTCAGGGTCGGAGTTCACCCCTCCACTTT.

There are a few counts of this clonotype. The chain links TRBV4-2 to TRBJ2-3, with TRBD1 identical over 7 bases. Germline lookup yields CDR1 LGHNA and CDR2 YNFKEQ. J was trimmed by 2 bases and V by 5 bases; bases with no gene match: 16. CDR3 length equals 18 residues. Written as DNA, the CDR3 is TGTGCCAGCAGCGCCTTTAATGCAGGGGGTTATGACACAGATACGCAGTATTTT. Amino acids: CASSAFNAGGYDTDTQYF.

This clonotype turned up a few times. V and J are TRBV4-3 and TRBJ1-1; perhaps TRBD1 as D (5 bases). Germline CDR1 and CDR2: LGHNA and YSLEER. The CDR3 consists of 16 residues. Trimming took off 0 bases at V and 1 base at J, with 12 bases between the two ends. CDR3 amino acids: CASSQDYTGRNTEAFF. The CDR3 nucleotides read TGCGCCAGCAGCCAAGATTACACAGGAAGGAACACTGAAGCTTTCTTT.

This clonotype has only a few counts. This chain connects TRBV5-5 to TRBJ2-3; possibly TRBD2 for D (5 bases). The germline V gene encodes CDR1 SGHKS and CDR2 YYEKEE (reference sequence). Trimming stripped 5 bases from V and 0 bases from J, with 13 bases between. The CDR3 is 15 amino acids. In DNA, the CDR3 is TGTGCCAGCAGGGATGGGAGAAGTAGCACAGATACGCAGTATTTT. It specifies CASRDGRSSTDTQYF.

This clonotype appeared a few times. The chain joins TRBV10-3 to TRBJ2-3; 11 nucleotides match TRBD2. There are 18 residues in the CDR3. The ends lost 10 bases at V and 1 base at J; junction bases unmatched: 16. Germline values: CDR1 ENHRY, CDR2 SYGVKD. CDR3 DNA: TGTGCCACCAAGGGGGGACTAGCGGTCGAAAGGGGCACAGATACGCAGTATTTT. This codes for CATKGGLAVERGTDTQYF.

This clonotype occurred many times. V is TRBV5-1 and J is TRBJ2-7, with TRBD1 as a possible D gene (5 bases). Trimming pared 3 bases from V and 5 bases from J, leaving 9 bases between. CDR1 is SGHRS, CDR2 YFSETQ, per germline. The CDR3 sequence is 12 residues long. CDR3 sequence: CASSSRVHEQYV. For the CDR3, the DNA is TGCGCCAGCAGCTCCAGGGTCCACGAGCAGTACGTC.

The CDR3 loop is CASSRGTGEADTQYF. As DNA, the CDR3 is TGTGCCAGCAGCCGCGGGACAGGGGAGGCAGATACGCAGTATTTT. The rearrangement links TRBV3-1 to TRBJ2-3, with 10 positions matching TRBD1. J gave up 4 bases and V 4 bases, and 5 bases lay outside the gene matches. Germline-derived CDR1 and CDR2 are LGHDT and YNNKEL (reference sequence). CDR3 length: 15 amino acids.

This clonotype appeared a few times. This chain links TRBV20-1 with TRBJ2-7; TRBD1 aligns across 8 bases. CDR1 and CDR2 from the germline V gene are DFQATT and SNEGSKA (reference sequence). The CDR3 extends over 14 amino acids. As DNA, the CDR3 is TGCAGCGCAGTTTTTGACAGGGGCGTCTACGAGCAGTACGTC. Translating it yields CSAVFDRGVYEQYV.

The genes are TRBV9 and TRBJ1-6; the D gene is possibly TRBD1 (5 bases). V lost 0 bases and J lost 9, with 13 bases in between. The CDR3 covers 15 residues. CDR1 SGDLS and CDR2 YYNGEE come from the germline V gene. The CDR3 coding sequence is TGTGCCAGCAGCGTAGCGGGTCAGGGCGGTTCACCCCTCCACTTT. Translated: CASSVAGQGGSPLHF.

The V call is TRBV6-2 or TRBV6-3, the J call TRBJ2-5; no reliable D call. The germline V and J ends were trimmed by 3 bases and 3 bases, with 14 bases remaining between them. CDR1 and CDR2 from the germline V gene are MNHEY and SVGEGT. The CDR3 length is 15 residues. The CDR3 bases are TGTGCCAGCAGTTATCTGGACCTATACGAAGAGACCCAGTACTTC. Translating it yields CASSYLDLYEETQYF.

The chain employs TRBV4-1 and TRBJ2-1; D gene unclear. Germline V gene sequence: CDR1 MGHRA, CDR2 YSYEKL. The CDR3 is made up of 13 amino acids. Trimming removed 0 bases at V and 8 bases at J, with 8 bases between. The CDR3: CASSQDVVDEQFF. CDR3 in DNA: TGCGCCAGCAGCCAAGATGTGGTCGATGAGCAGTTCTTC.

The rearrangement links TRBV6-2 or TRBV6-3 to TRBJ2-7; tentatively, D is TRBD2 (5 bases). This CDR3 has 11 amino acids. The V end lost 10 bases, the J end lost 6 bases, and 13 bases lay between the germline ends. Germline lookup yields CDR1 MNHEY and CDR2 SVGEGT. The CDR3 nucleotides read TGTGCCACCCCCCCTAGCTTCGAGCAGTACGTC. This gives the protein CATPPSFEQYV.

This clonotype was counted only a few times. This rearrangement joins TRBV19 to TRBJ2-7; D is perhaps TRBD2 (5 bases). The CDR3 spans 14 residues. Germline assignment: CDR1 LNHDA and CDR2 SQIVND (reference sequence). V was pared by 8 bases and J by 3 bases, with 17 bases between. DNA for the CDR3: TGTGCCAGTCGCCCCGAGTCGGGGAGCTACGAGCAGTACTTC. Its translation is CASRPESGSYEQYF.

This clonotype showed up just a few times. The chain employs TRBV7-9 and TRBJ2-1; D remains unclear. With 5 bases removed from V and 0 bases from J, the gap between germline ends came to 17 bases. The germline gives CDR1 SEHNR, CDR2 FQNEAQ (reference sequence). This CDR3 comprises 17 residues. The DNA for the CDR3 is TGTGCCAGCAGCCCTCGGACGCGGATGGCCTCCTACAATGAGCAGTTCTTC. Translated: CASSPRTRMASYNEQFF. The whole variable domain, remainder taken from reference TRBV7-9 and TRBJ2-1, is DTGVSQNPRHKITKRGQNVTFRCDPISEHNRLYWYRQTLGQGPEFLTYFQNEAQLEKSRLLSDRFSAERPKGSFSTLEIQRTEQGDSAMYLCASSPRTRMASYNEQFFGPGTRLTVL.

This clonotype has only a few counts. This chain links TRBV29-1 with TRBJ2-3, with D unclear. The germline V gene encodes CDR1 SQVTM and CDR2 ANQGSEA. Between the trimmed V and J ends, which lost 4 bases and 4 bases, there was a span of 12 bases. This CDR3 contains 13 residues. The DNA for the CDR3 is TGCAGCGTTGCGGGCCTAGTAGCAGATACGCAGTATTTT. Amino acid sequence: CSVAGLVADTQYF.

The sample holds a few counts of this clonotype. V gene TRBV9 combines with J gene TRBJ1-2; tentatively, D is TRBD1 (6 bases). CDR3 length equals 14 residues. V lost 6 bases and J lost 1, with 13 bases in between. The germline gives CDR1 SGDLS, CDR2 YYNGEE. Here the CDR3 reads CASTEGGFNYGYTF. The CDR3 bases are TGTGCCAGCACCGAGGGGGGATTTAACTATGGCTACACCTTC.

The chain links TRBV5-1 to TRBJ2-2, with 8 nucleotides matching TRBD1. With V trimmed by 0 bases and J by 2 bases, 3 bases remained unmatched. CDR3 length: 16 residues. Germline CDR1 and CDR2: SGHRS and YFSETQ. The CDR3 region is CASSLEPGGNTGELFF. The CDR3 DNA sequence: TGCGCCAGCAGCTTGGAACCAGGGGGCAACACCGGGGAGCTGTTTTTT. Supplemented by reference TRBV5-1 and TRBJ2-2, the full variable domain reads KAGVTQTPRYLIKTRGQQVTLSCSPISGHRSVSWYQQTPGQGLQFLFEYFSETQRNKGNFPGRFSGRQFSNSRSEMNVSTLELGDSALYLCASSLEPGGNTGELFFGEGSRLTVL.

The chain employs TRBV12-3 or TRBV12-4 and TRBJ1-5; no reliable D call. The V end was cut by 3 bases, the J end by 1 base, with 10 bases between. The CDR3 loop spans 15 amino acids. The CDR3 DNA follows: TGTGCCAGCAGTTTGGCTGGACGGAGCAATCAGCCCCAGCATTTT. Its translation is CASSLAGRSNQPQHF.